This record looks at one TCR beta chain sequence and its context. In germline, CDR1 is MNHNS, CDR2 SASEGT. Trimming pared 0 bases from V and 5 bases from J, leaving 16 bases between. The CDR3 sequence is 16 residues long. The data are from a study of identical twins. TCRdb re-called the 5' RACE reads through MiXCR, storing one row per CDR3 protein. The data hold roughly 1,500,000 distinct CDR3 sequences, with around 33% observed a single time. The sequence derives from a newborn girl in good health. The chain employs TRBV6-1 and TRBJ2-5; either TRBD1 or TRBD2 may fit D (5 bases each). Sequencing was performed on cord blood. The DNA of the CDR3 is TGTGCCAGCAGTGAAGCGCTTACTCTTAGGGACGAGACCCAGTACTTC. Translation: CASSEALTLRDETQYF.